The T cell receptor (beta chain) described here comes from a study of beta chain features in type 1 diabetes. About this clone: The antigen is undetermined.

The CDR3 has 13 amino acids. V was shortened by 1 base and J by 2 bases, with 4 bases between the two germline ends. CDR1 is SGHDT, CDR2 YYEEEE, per germline. Study results and limitations: For Type 1 diabetes patients, all four CD4+ subsets carried TCRB CDR3s that were moderately but significantly shorter.

The sequenced template was cDNA made from the entire isolated RNA. Libraries were prepared by immunoSEQ multiplex PCR; TCRdb keeps only in-frame clonotypes and omits some of them. Of around 310,000 clones detected, roughly 14% appear once; the ten largest clones hold approximately 0.016%. The specimen was naive CD4+ T cells from blood. The sequence was obtained from a woman aged 18-29 years with type 1 diabetes. The genes are TRBV5-6 and TRBJ2-1; no definite D call. The CDR3 loop is CASSLPAYNEQFF. CDR3 nucleotides: TGTGCCAGCAGCTTGCCAGCCTACAATGAGCAGTTCTTC.